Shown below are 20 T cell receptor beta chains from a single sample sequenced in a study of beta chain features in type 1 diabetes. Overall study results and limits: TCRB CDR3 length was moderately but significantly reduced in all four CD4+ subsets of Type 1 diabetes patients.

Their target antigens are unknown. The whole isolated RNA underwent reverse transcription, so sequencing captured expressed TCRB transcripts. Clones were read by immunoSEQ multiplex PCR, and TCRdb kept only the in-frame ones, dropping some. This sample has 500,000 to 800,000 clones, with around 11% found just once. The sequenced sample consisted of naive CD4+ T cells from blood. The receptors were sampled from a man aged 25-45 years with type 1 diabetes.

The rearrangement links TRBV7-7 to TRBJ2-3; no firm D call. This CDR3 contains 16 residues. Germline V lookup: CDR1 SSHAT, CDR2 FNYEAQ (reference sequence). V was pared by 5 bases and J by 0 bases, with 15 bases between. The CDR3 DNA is TGTGCCAGCAGCCCCCTAGGTGGGATGAGCACAGATACGCAGTATTTT. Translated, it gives CASSPLGGMSTDTQYF.

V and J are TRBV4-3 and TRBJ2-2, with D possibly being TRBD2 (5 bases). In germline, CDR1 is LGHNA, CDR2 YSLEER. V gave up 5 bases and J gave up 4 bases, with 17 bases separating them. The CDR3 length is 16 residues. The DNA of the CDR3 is TGCGCCAGCAGCTCCGGGGAAGTAGCGCGCACCGGGGAGCTGTTTTTT. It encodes CASSSGEVARTGELFF.

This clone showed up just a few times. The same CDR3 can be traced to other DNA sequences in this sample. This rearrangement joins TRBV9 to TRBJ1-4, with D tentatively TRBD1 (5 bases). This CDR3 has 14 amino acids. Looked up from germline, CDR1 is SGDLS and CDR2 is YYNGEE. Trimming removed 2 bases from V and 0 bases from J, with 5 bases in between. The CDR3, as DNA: TGTGCCAGCAGCGTGACAGCAACTAATGAAAAACTGTTTTTT. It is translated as CASSVTATNEKLFF.

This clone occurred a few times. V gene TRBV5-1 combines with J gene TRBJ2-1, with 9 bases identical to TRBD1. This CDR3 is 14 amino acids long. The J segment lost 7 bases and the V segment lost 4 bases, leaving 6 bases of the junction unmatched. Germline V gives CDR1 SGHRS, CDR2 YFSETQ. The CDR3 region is CASSPGQGTNEQFF. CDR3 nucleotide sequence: TGCGCCAGCAGCCCAGGACAGGGGACAAATGAGCAGTTCTTC.

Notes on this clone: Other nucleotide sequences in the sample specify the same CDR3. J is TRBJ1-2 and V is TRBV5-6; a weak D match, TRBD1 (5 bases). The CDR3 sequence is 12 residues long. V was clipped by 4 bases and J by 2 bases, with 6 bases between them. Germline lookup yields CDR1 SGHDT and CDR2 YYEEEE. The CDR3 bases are TGTGCCAGCAGCCCAGGGAACTATGGCTACACCTTC. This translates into CASSPGNYGYTF.

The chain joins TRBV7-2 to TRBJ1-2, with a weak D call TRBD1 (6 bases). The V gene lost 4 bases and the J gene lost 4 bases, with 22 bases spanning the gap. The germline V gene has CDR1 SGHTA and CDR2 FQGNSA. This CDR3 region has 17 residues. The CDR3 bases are TGTGCCAGCAGCTCCGGGACATACCCCAATAGGGGCTATGGCTACACCTTC. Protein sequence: CASSSGTYPNRGYGYTF.

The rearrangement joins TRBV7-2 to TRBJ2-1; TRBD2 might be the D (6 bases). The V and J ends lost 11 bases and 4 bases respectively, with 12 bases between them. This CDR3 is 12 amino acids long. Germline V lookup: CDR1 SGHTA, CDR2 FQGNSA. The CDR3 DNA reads TGTGCCTCAGGGACTCTATACAATGAGCAGTTCTTC. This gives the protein CASGTLYNEQFF.

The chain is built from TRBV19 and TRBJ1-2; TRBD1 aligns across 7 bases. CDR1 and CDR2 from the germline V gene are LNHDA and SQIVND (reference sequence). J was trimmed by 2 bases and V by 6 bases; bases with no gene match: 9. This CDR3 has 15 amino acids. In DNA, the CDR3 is TGTGCCAGTAGACGGGACAGAAGATCAAACTATGGCTACACCTTC. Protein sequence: CASRRDRRSNYGYTF.

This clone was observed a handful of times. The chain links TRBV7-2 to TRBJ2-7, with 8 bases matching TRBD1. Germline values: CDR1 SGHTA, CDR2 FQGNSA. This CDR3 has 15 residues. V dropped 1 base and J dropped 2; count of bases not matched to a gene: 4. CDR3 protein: CASSLVTGATYEQYF. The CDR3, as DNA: TGTGCCAGCAGCTTAGTGACAGGGGCGACCTACGAGCAGTACTTC.

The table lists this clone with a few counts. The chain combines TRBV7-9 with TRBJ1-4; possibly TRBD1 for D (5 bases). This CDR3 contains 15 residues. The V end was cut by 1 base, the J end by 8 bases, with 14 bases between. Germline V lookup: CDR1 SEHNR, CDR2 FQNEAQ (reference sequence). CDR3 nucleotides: TGTGCCAGCAGCTTAGTGTTGCAGGGCGAGGAAAAACTGTTTTTT. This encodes CASSLVLQGEEKLFF. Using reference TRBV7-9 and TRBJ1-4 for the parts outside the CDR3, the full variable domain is DTGVSQNPRHKITKRGQNVTFRCDPISEHNRLYWYRQTLGQGPEFLTYFQNEAQLEKSRLLSDRFSAERPKGSFSTLEIQRTEQGDSAMYLCASSLVLQGEEKLFFGSGTQLSVL.

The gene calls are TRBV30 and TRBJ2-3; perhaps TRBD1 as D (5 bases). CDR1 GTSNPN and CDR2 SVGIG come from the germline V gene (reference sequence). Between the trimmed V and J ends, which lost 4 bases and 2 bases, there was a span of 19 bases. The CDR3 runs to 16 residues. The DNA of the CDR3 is TGTGCCTGGACCCCTAGACAGTTATTCCTCACAGATACGCAGTATTTT. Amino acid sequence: CAWTPRQLFLTDTQYF.

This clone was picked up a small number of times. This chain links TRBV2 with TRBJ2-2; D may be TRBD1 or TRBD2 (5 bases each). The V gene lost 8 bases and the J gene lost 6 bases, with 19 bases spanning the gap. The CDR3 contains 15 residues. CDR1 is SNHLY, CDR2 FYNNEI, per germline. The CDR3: CASGESGAPAGELFF. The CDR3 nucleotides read TGTGCCAGCGGGGAGAGTGGGGCGCCGGCCGGGGAGCTGTTTTTT.

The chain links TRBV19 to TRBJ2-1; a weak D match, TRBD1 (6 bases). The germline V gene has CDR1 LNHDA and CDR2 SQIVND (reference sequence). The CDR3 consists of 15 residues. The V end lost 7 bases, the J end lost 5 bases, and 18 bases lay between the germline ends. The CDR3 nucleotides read TGTGCCAGTACCCATAGACAGGATCTAGACAATGAGCAGTTCTTC. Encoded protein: CASTHRQDLDNEQFF.

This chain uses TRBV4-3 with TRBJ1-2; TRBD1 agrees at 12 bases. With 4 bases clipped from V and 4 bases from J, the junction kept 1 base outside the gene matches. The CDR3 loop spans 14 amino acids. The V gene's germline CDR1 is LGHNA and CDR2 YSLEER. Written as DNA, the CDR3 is TGCGCCAGCAGCCCGGGACAGGGGGCCTATGGCTACACCTTC. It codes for CASSPGQGAYGYTF.

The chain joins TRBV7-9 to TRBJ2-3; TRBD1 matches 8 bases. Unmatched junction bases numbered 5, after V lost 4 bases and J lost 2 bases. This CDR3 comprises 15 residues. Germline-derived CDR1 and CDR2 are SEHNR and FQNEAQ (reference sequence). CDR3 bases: TGTGCCAGCAGCTCTGGACAGGGTCTCACAGATACGCAGTATTTT. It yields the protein CASSSGQGLTDTQYF. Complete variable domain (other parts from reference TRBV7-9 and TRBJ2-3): DTGVSQNPRHKITKRGQNVTFRCDPISEHNRLYWYRQTLGQGPEFLTYFQNEAQLEKSRLLSDRFSAERPKGSFSTLEIQRTEQGDSAMYLCASSSGQGLTDTQYFGPGTRLTVL.

The CDR3 region is CASSTGTDSNYGYTF. DNA for the CDR3: TGTGCCAGCAGTACGGGGACAGATTCTAACTATGGCTACACCTTC. The genes are TRBV28 and TRBJ1-2; 7 bases are shared with TRBD1. J gave up 0 bases and V 5 bases, and 6 bases lay outside the gene matches. CDR1 and CDR2 from the germline V gene are MDHEN and SYDVKM. CDR3 length: 15 amino acids.

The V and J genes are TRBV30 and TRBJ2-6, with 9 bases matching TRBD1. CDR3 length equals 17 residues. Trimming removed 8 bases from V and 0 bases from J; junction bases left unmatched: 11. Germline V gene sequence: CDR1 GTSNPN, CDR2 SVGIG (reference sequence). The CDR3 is CAQETGGAFSGANVLTF. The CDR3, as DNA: TGTGCCCAAGAAACAGGGGGCGCCTTCTCTGGGGCCAACGTCCTGACTTTC.

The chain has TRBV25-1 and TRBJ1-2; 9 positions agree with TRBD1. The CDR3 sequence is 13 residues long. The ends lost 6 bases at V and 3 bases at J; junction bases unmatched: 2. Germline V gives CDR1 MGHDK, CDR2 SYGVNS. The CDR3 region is CASRGTGYYGYTF. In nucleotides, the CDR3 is TGTGCCAGCAGGGGGACAGGGTACTATGGCTACACCTTC.

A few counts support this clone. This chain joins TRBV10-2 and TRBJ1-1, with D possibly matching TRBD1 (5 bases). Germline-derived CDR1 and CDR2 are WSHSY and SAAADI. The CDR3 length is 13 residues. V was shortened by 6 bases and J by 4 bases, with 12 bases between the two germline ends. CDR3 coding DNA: TGCGCCAGCAGCAGGGAAGAGAGCACTGAAGCTTTCTTT. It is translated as CASSREESTEAFF.

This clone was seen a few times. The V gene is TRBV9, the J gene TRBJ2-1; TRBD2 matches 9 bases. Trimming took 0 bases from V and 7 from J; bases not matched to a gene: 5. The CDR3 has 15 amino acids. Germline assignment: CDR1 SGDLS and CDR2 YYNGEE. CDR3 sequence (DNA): TGTGCCAGCAGCGTAGTAGCGGGGGAAATAAATGAGCAGTTCTTC. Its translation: CASSVVAGEINEQFF.